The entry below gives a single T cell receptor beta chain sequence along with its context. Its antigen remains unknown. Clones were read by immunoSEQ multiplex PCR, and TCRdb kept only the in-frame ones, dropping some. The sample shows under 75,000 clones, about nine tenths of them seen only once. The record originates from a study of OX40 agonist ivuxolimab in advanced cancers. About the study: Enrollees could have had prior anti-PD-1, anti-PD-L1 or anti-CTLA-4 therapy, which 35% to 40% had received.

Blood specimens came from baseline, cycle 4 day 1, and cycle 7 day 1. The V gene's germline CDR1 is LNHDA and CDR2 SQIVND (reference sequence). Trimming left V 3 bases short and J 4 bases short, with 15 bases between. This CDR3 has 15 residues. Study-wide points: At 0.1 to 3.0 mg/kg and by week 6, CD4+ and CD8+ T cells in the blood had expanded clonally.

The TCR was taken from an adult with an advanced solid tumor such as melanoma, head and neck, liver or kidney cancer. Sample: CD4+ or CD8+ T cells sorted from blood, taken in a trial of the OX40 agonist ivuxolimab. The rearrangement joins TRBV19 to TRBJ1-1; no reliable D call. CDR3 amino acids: CASSIWAGLVTEAFF. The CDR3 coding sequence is TGTGCCAGTAGTATTTGGGCCGGACTGGTCACTGAAGCTTTCTTT.